Sequencing of this TCR beta chain was carried out in a study of circulating and synovial CD4+ cells in juvenile arthritis. Unmatched junction bases numbered 5, after V lost 10 bases and J lost 6 bases. The germline V gene has CDR1 ENHRY and CDR2 SYGVKD. This CDR3 contains 11 residues. Using immunoSEQ multiplex PCR, the repertoire was profiled, and TCRdb retains in-frame clones only, with some absent. The sample consists of some 35,000 clones, over 85% of them appearing once. Comment on this clone: Its specificity is not known.

Study-level results: Circulating pathogenic-like lymphocytes shared a substantially higher fraction of CDR3 sequences with synovium than bulk blood.

The gene calls are TRBV10-3 and TRBJ1-2, with 7 bases lining up with TRBD1. Material: CD4+ T cells from blood. This TCR was recovered from a human donor with juvenile idiopathic arthritis. The CDR3 protein is CATLTGDGYTF. The CDR3, as DNA: TGTGCCACCTTAACAGGGGATGGCTACACCTTC.